These T cell receptor beta chains were read from a single sample in a study of early T cells in non-severe SARS-CoV-2 infection. MiXCR, applied by TCRdb to the 5' RACE reads, yields one record per CDR3 protein. This sample has 25,000 to 35,000 distinct CDR3 sequences; under 5% occur once, and the top ten carry approximately 8.2%. Sequencing was performed on whole blood. These receptor sequences come from an adult who was a healthcare worker with PCR-confirmed SARS-CoV-2 infection or an uninfected control (not recorded which). CDR3s include the opening cysteine and the closing phenylalanine or tryptophan. The order of the fields is V gene, J gene, clone size, D gene, CDR3 protein, CDR3 DNA. D genes are given only for firm matches. A row's size may be missing; if present it is once, few, many or a size class.

TRBV2	TRBJ2-7	.	.	CASSPHTTYEQYF	TGTGCCAGCAGTCCACACACCACCTACGAGCAGTACTTC
TRBV9	TRBJ2-7	many	TRBD2	CASTPGGSFSYEQYF	TGTGCCAGCACCCCGGGCGGGAGTTTTTCCTACGAGCAGTACTTC
TRBV30	TRBJ2-5	.	.	CAWGDGIQETQYF	TGTGCCTGGGGAGACGGAATACAAGAGACCCAGTACTTC
TRBV18	TRBJ2-3	many	.	CASSPQGRRDTQYF	TGTGCCAGCTCACCCCAGGGACGTCGCGATACGCAGTATTTT
TRBV6-2/TRBV6-3	TRBJ2-7	few	.	CASSYSQLYEQYF	TGTGCCAGCAGTTACAGTCAGCTCTACGAGCAGTACTTC
TRBV5-4	TRBJ2-7	many	.	CASSQQGLSEQYF	TGTGCCAGCAGCCAACAGGGACTTTCCGAGCAGTACTTC
TRBV18	TRBJ2-3	few	TRBD2	CASSGGGAARYF	TGTGCCAGCTCAGGCGGGGGGGCGGCGCGGTATTTT
TRBV4-3	TRBJ2-7	many	TRBD1	CASSLDRTYEQYF	TGCGCCAGCAGCTTGGACAGGACCTACGAGCAGTACTTC
TRBV19	TRBJ2-7	many	.	CASSIRGGLGEQYF	TGTGCCAGTAGTATTAGGGGGGGCCTCGGCGAGCAGTACTTC
TRBV18	TRBJ2-3	many	.	CASSGAVRTDTQYF	TGTGCCAGCTCAGGGGCCGTTCGCACAGATACGCAGTATTTT
TRBV4-3	TRBJ1-5	few	.	CASSRTDSNQPQHF	TGCGCCAGCAGCCGTACGGATAGTAATCAGCCCCAGCATTTT
TRBV29-1	TRBJ2-7	many	TRBD1	CSANRGLDEQYF	TGCAGCGCTAACAGGGGGCTGGACGAGCAGTACTTC
TRBV11-1	TRBJ1-1	.	.	CASSVIPGAGEAFF	TGTGCCAGCAGCGTAATACCGGGGGCGGGTGAAGCTTTCTTT
TRBV3-1	TRBJ1-4	few	.	CASSQGGGSEKLFF	TGTGCCAGCAGCCAAGGAGGCGGTTCCGAAAAACTGTTTTTT
TRBV5-1	TRBJ2-5	many	.	CASSPRSGETQYF	TGCGCCAGCAGCCCCCGGAGCGGGGAGACCCAGTACTTC
TRBV3-1	TRBJ1-4	few	.	CASSQAGGREKLFF	TGTGCCAGCAGCCAAGCCGGGGGGAGAGAAAAACTGTTTTTT
TRBV10-3	TRBJ1-2	.	.	CASSGGIYGYTF	TGTGCCAGCTCTGGGGGGATCTATGGCTACACCTTC
TRBV7-2	TRBJ1-2	many	.	CASSSKIGPFRNYGYTF	TGTGCCAGCAGTTCAAAGATCGGGCCTTTTAGGAACTATGGCTACACCTTC